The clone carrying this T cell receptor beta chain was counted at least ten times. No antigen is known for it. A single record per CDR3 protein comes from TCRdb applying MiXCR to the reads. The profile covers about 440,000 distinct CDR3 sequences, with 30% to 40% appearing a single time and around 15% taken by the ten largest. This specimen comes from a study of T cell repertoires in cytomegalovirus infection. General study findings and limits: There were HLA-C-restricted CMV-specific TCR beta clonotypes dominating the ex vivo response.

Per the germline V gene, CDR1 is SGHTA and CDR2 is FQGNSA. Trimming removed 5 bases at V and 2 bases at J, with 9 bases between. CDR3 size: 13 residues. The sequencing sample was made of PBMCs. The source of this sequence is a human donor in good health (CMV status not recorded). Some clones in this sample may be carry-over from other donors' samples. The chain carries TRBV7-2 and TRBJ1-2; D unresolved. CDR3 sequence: CASSPSKNYGYTF. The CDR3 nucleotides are TGTGCCAGCAGCCCAAGTAAGAACTATGGCTACACCTTC. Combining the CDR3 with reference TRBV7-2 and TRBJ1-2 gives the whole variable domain GAGVSQSPSNKVTEKGKDVELRCDPISGHTALYWYRQSLGQGLEFLIYFQGNSAPDKSGLPSDRFSAERTGGSVSTLTIQRTQQEDSAVYLCASSPSKNYGYTFGSGTRLTVV.